These 20 T cell receptor beta chains were all obtained from the same sample, sequenced in a study of CD8 T cells in Susac syndrome. The RNA, about 0.45 to 1 ug, was put through reverse transcription using random hexamers. One entry per CDR3 protein, called by TCRdb with MiXCR from the immunoSEQ multiplex PCR reads. The table includes 150,000 to 200,000 distinct CDR3 sequences, about 94% detected once. Source material: CD4+ T cells from PBMCs. The receptors here all came from a human donor in good health.

The chain combines TRBV19 with TRBJ2-7, with D tentatively TRBD2 (5 bases). The CDR3 totals 15 residues. Deletions cut 6 bases from V and 3 bases from J, with 18 bases between. In germline, CDR1 is LNHDA, CDR2 SQIVND (reference sequence). This CDR3 reads CASRTLGGQGYEQYF. CDR3 bases: TGTGCCAGTAGGACCTTAGGCGGGCAAGGCTACGAGCAGTACTTC.

The chain is built from TRBV10-3 and TRBJ1-2, with unresolved D. The CDR3 runs 13 residues. Trimming cost V 2 bases and J 10 bases, with 14 bases left between them. Germline V gene sequence: CDR1 ENHRY, CDR2 SYGVKD. The CDR3 loop is CAISEVPPRDYTF. CDR3 sequence (DNA): TGTGCCATCAGTGAGGTCCCCCCGAGGGACTACACCTTC.

This clonotype was observed once. The CDR3 is CSASGVQGLAAQYF. DNA for the CDR3: TGCAGTGCTAGTGGAGTTCAGGGGCTAGCGGCCCAGTACTTC. This rearrangement joins TRBV20-1 to TRBJ2-5, with D possibly TRBD2 on 7 matching bases. Trimming took off 3 bases at V and 9 bases at J, with 20 bases between the two ends. CDR1 and CDR2 (germline): DFQATT, SNEGSKA (reference sequence). This CDR3 is built from 14 residues.

The chain is built from TRBV20-1 and TRBJ1-6, with TRBD1 matching over 7 bases. Trimming at V came to 5 bases and at J to 7 bases, leaving 8 bases not matched to a gene. Germline assignment: CDR1 DFQATT and CDR2 SNEGSKA (reference sequence). The CDR3 has 14 residues. CDR3 bases: TGCAGTGCTCCGAGACAGGGTGGCAATTCACCCCTCCACTTT. This encodes CSAPRQGGNSPLHF.

This clonotype is a singleton in its sample. The chain combines TRBV29-1 with TRBJ2-7; TRBD1 aligns across 7 bases. Germline trimming cut 6 bases from V and 9 bases from J; bases unmatched to any gene: 14. CDR1 SQVTM and CDR2 ANQGSEA come from the germline V gene. The CDR3 loop spans 13 amino acids. DNA of the CDR3: TGCAGCGTCGCGACAGGGCTGGGAAGTACGCAGTACTTC. Its translation: CSVATGLGSTQYF.

Here the CDR3 reads CASNSRGNIQYF. Written as DNA, the CDR3 is TGTGCCAGCAACTCCAGGGGGAACATTCAGTACTTC. The rearrangement joins TRBV2 to TRBJ2-4; 7 bases map to TRBD1. With 7 bases clipped from V and 7 bases from J, the junction kept 4 bases outside the gene matches. The CDR3 totals 12 residues. Germline assignment: CDR1 SNHLY and CDR2 FYNNEI. The full variable domain, rest sourced from reference TRBV2 and TRBJ2-4, is EPEVTQTPSHQVTQMGQEVILRCVPISNHLYFYWYRQILGQKVEFLVSFYNNEISEKSEIFDDQFSVERPDGSNFTLKIRSTKLEDSAMYFCASNSRGNIQYFGAGTRLSVL.

J is TRBJ2-6 and V is TRBV6-1; 7 bases align to TRBD1. The germline CDR1 and CDR2 sequences are MNHNS and SASEGT. The CDR3 is 19 residues long. Unmatched junction bases numbered 10, after V lost 0 bases and J lost 2 bases. Here the CDR3 reads CASSEAKTGLSAGANVLTF. In DNA form, the CDR3 reads TGTGCCAGCAGTGAAGCGAAGACAGGGTTATCGGCTGGGGCCAACGTCCTGACTTTC.

The gene calls are TRBV5-6 and TRBJ1-1, with 12 bases that match TRBD1. The V and J ends lost 4 bases and 11 bases, in that order; junction bases with no gene match: 12. This CDR3 has 15 residues. The germline V gene encodes CDR1 SGHDT and CDR2 YYEEEE. The CDR3 bases are TGTGCCAGCAGCCGATCCGGGACAGGGGGCGGTCGGGCTTTCTTT. Amino acid sequence: CASSRSGTGGGRAFF.

The chain has TRBV12-3 or TRBV12-4 and TRBJ1-2; 7 bases fit TRBD1. This CDR3 is built from 15 residues. J was trimmed by 1 base and V by 7 bases; bases with no gene match: 9. For the CDR3, the DNA is TGTGCCAGCAATTATCCGGGACAGATTAACTATGGCTACACCTTC. Translated, it gives CASNYPGQINYGYTF.

The V call is TRBV6-1, the J call TRBJ2-5; the match to TRBD2 covers 11 bases. The CDR3 extends over 16 amino acids. Germline CDR1 is MNHNS and CDR2 is SASEGT. V shed 5 bases, J shed 7 bases, and the junction held 12 bases outside the gene matches. The CDR3 nucleotides read TGTGCCAGCAGTATGCTACTAGCGGGGGCCCTAGGGACCCAGTACTTC. Translated: CASSMLLAGALGTQYF.

The chain carries TRBV2 and TRBJ2-7; 11 nucleotides agree with TRBD2. With 8 bases clipped from V and 6 bases from J, the junction kept 9 bases outside the gene matches. Germline V lookup: CDR1 SNHLY, CDR2 FYNNEI. There are 14 residues in the CDR3. The CDR3: CASQAAGTSGEQYF. CDR3 coding DNA: TGTGCCAGCCAGGCGGCCGGGACTAGCGGCGAGCAGTACTTC.

This clonotype has only one observation. This rearrangement joins TRBV15 to TRBJ2-1; 11 nucleotides align to TRBD2. Germline V lookup: CDR1 LNHNV, CDR2 YYDKDF (reference sequence). After removal of 5 bases from V and 7 bases from J, the junction contained 10 bases not matched to a gene. CDR3 length: 16 residues. CDR3 residues: CATSGPGTSGGNEQFF. In DNA form, the CDR3 reads TGTGCCACCAGCGGCCCGGGTACTAGCGGGGGTAATGAGCAGTTCTTC.

V and J are TRBV29-1 and TRBJ2-3; D not certain. This CDR3 spans 11 amino acids. Germline V CDR1 and CDR2: SQVTM, ANQGSEA. The V end lost 3 bases, the J end lost 5 bases, and 6 bases lay between the germline ends. CDR3 bases: TGCAGCGTTGATATTGGAGATACGCAGTATTTT. This codes for CSVDIGDTQYF.

The chain recombines TRBV7-2 with TRBJ1-2, with D maybe TRBD1 (5 bases). Germline V CDR1 and CDR2: SGHTA, FQGNSA. V dropped 1 base and J dropped 7 bases, with 19 bases sitting between them. The CDR3 is 16 amino acids. The DNA of the CDR3 is TGTGCCAGCAGCTTAGGTGGGACTCCCGAGGGCCGTGGCTACACCTTC. Its translation: CASSLGGTPEGRGYTF.

This sequence joins TRBV7-3 and TRBJ2-7; no clear D. V was clipped by 0 bases and J by 3 bases, with 15 bases between them. Per the germline V gene, CDR1 is SGHTA and CDR2 is FQGTGA. This CDR3 is 16 amino acids long. CDR3 nucleotides: TGTGCCAGCAGCTTAACTGGAAGTAACCCGCTCTACGAGCAGTACTTC. Encoded protein: CASSLTGSNPLYEQYF.

The sample holds one count of this clonotype. Here the CDR3 reads CASNQRGAGDTQYF. In nucleotides, the CDR3 is TGTGCCAGCAACCAGCGGGGGGCCGGAGATACGCAGTATTTT. The chain links TRBV7-2 to TRBJ2-3; 9 positions agree with TRBD2. The CDR3 sequence is 14 residues long. Germline V gene data show CDR1 as SGHTA and CDR2 as FQGNSA. V dropped 7 bases and J dropped 5; count of bases not matched to a gene: 7.

The chain couples TRBV3-1 to TRBJ2-1, with 11 bases aligning to TRBD2. From germline, CDR1 is LGHDT and CDR2 YNNKEL (reference sequence). The length of the CDR3 is 15 residues. J gave up 10 bases and V 5 bases, and 10 bases lay outside the gene matches. The CDR3 is CASSERLAGSTEQFF. DNA for the CDR3: TGTGCCAGCAGCGAGCGACTAGCGGGAAGTACGGAGCAGTTCTTC.

This clonotype was detected only once. This CDR3 reads CASGDEWNTEAFF. The CDR3 region has the DNA TGTGCCAGCGGGGACGAATGGAACACTGAAGCTTTCTTT. V is TRBV3-1 and J is TRBJ1-1; a weak D match, TRBD1 (5 bases). The germline gives CDR1 LGHDT, CDR2 YNNKEL (reference sequence). The CDR3 covers 13 residues. With 8 bases removed from V and 1 base from J, the gap between germline ends came to 11 bases.

The V call is TRBV19, the J call TRBJ1-1; a possible D gene is TRBD1 (6 bases). The CDR3 extends over 14 amino acids. Trimming pared 5 bases from V and 1 base from J, leaving 11 bases between. Germline assignment: CDR1 LNHDA and CDR2 SQIVND (reference sequence). The CDR3 DNA reads TGTGCCAGTAGTCCTGGGACATCGAACACTGAAGCTTTCTTT. Protein: CASSPGTSNTEAFF.

V and J are TRBV19 and TRBJ2-3; 7 bases align to TRBD2. The CDR3 runs to 16 residues. The germline gives CDR1 LNHDA, CDR2 SQIVND (reference sequence). J gave up 3 bases and V 2 bases, and 8 bases lay outside the gene matches. DNA of the CDR3: TGTGCCAGTAGTATACAGCCTAGCGGTTATACAGATACGCAGTATTTT. It yields the protein CASSIQPSGYTDTQYF.